A single sample gave rise to the 3 T cell receptor beta chains below, sequenced in a study of Ad26.COV2.S vaccination and SARS-CoV-2 variants. Stated treatment: 15 to 20 received Ad26.COV2.S at low or high dose, single or two shots; five or six received placebo; per-sample allocation not given. Sampling took place 63 days after the first vaccine or placebo injection. Produced via immunoSEQ multiplex PCR; TCRdb's table is partial and in-frame only. The data contain about 220,000 clones, around 89% of them singletons. Sequences were derived from peripheral blood, sampled in a trial of Ad26.COV2.S vaccine versus placebo. Receptor source: a person between 18 and 59 years old who received the Ad26.COV2.S COVID-19 vaccine or a placebo.

V is TRBV10-3 and J is TRBJ1-5, with D unclear. CDR1 and CDR2 (germline): ENHRY, SYGVKD. This CDR3 comprises 15 residues. V was clipped by 4 bases and J by 5 bases, with 15 bases between them. The CDR3 DNA reads TGTGCCATCAGTGCCCCGACAAGTCCCCATCAGCCCCAGCATTTT. This gives the protein CAISAPTSPHQPQHF.

This clone appeared once. The V gene is TRBV5-6, the J gene TRBJ2-7; D may be TRBD1 (5 bases). Trimming removed 4 bases from V and 3 bases from J, with 8 bases in between. Germline CDR1 SGHDT, CDR2 YYEEEE. The CDR3 length is 12 residues. The CDR3 loop is CASSRQIYEQYF. CDR3 nucleotide sequence: TGTGCCAGCAGCAGACAGATCTACGAGCAGTACTTC.

CDR3 bases: TGCGCCAGCAGCTCACCTGGGACAGCGGGGGACATTCAGTACTTC. It specifies CASSSPGTAGDIQYF. V gene TRBV4-1 combines with J gene TRBJ2-4; D is possibly TRBD2 (8 bases). The CDR3 consists of 15 residues. V dropped 5 bases and J dropped 8 bases, with 19 bases sitting between them. The V gene's germline CDR1 is MGHRA and CDR2 YSYEKL.